The sequence of this TCR beta chain was determined in a study of PD-L1 blockade in urothelial cancer. This table comes from immunoSEQ multiplex PCR, and its TCRdb copy is limited to in-frame clones, with some not included. The sample lists 40,000 to 55,000 clones; roughly 84% were seen once. The V and J ends lost 1 base and 4 bases respectively, with 12 bases between them. In germline, CDR1 is SGHRS, CDR2 YFSETQ. This CDR3 comprises 15 residues. The receptor comes from a man aged 40-50 years with urothelial cancer. The input for sequencing was PBMCs, taken around atezolizumab (anti-PD-L1) treatment. The genes are TRBV5-1 and TRBJ2-1, with a weak D call TRBD2 (6 bases). The CDR3 sequence is CASSLSAGKYNEQFF. The CDR3 DNA reads TGCGCCAGCAGCTTGTCGGCGGGAAAGTACAATGAGCAGTTCTTC. Variable domain in full (rest from reference TRBV5-1 and TRBJ2-1): KAGVTQTPRYLIKTRGQQVTLSCSPISGHRSVSWYQQTPGQGLQFLFEYFSETQRNKGNFPGRFSGRQFSNSRSEMNVSTLELGDSALYLCASSLSAGKYNEQFFGPGTRLTVL.